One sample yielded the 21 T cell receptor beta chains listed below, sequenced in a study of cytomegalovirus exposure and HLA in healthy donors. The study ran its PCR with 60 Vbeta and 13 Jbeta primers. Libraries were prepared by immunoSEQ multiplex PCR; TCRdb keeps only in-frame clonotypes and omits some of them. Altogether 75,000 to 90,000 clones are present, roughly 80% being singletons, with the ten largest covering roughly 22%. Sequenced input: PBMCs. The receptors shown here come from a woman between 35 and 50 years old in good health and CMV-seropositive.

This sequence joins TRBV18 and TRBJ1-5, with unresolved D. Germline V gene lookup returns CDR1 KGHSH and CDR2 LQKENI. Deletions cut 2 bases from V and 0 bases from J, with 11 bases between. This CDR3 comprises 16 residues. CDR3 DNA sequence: TGTGCCAGCTCACCAGTAAGGCAGGATAGCAATCAGCCCCAGCATTTT. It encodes CASSPVRQDSNQPQHF.

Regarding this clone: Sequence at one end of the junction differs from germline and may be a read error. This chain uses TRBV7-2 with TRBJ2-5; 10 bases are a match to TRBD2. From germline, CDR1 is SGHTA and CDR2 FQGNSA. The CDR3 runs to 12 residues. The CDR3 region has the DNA TGTGCCAGCAGCACACCAAGCGGGGGGGCGGACTTC. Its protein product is CASSTPSGGADF.

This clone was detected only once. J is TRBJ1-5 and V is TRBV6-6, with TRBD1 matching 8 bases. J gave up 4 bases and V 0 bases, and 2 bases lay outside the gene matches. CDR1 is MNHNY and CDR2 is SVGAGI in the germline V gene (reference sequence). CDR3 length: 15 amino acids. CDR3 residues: CASSYSRGRNQPQHF. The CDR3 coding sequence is TGTGCCAGCAGTTACTCCAGGGGGCGAAATCAGCCCCAGCATTTT.

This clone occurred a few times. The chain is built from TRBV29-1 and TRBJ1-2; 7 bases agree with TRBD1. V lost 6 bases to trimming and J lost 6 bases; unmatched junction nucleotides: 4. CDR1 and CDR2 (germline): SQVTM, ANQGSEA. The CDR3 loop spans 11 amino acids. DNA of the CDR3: TGCAGCGTAAGACAGGGTAATGGCTACACCTTC. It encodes CSVRQGNGYTF. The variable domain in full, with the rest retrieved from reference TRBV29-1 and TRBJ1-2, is SAVISQKPSRDICQRGTSLTIQCQVDSQVTMMFWYRQQPGQSLTLIATANQGSEATYESGFVIDKFPISRPNLTFSTLTVSNMSPEDSSIYLCSVRQGNGYTFGSGTRLTVV.

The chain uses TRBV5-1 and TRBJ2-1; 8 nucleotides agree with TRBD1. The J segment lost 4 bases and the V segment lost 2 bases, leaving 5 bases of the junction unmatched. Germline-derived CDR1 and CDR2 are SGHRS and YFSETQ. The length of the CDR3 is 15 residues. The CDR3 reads CASSFRDRTYNEQFF. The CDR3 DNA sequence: TGCGCCAGCAGCTTTCGGGACAGGACTTACAATGAGCAGTTCTTC.

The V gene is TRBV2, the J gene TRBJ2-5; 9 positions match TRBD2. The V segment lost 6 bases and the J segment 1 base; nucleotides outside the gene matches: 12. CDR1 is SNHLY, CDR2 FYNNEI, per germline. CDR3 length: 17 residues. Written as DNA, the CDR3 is TGTGCCAGCAGGGGGCTAGGGCGGGGGGGCCCCCAAGAGACCCAGTACTTC. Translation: CASRGLGRGGPQETQYF.

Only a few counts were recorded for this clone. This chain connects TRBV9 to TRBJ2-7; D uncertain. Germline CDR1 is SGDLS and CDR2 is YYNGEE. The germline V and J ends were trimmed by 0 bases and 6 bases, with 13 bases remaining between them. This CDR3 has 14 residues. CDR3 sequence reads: CASSVDVTGPEQYF. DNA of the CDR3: TGTGCCAGCAGCGTAGATGTTACGGGTCCCGAGCAGTACTTC.

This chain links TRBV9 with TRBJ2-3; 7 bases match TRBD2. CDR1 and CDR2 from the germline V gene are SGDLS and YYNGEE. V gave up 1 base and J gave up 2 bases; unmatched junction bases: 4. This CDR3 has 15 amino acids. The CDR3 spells CASSVSSGYTDTQYF. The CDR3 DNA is TGTGCCAGCAGCGTATCTAGCGGCTACACAGATACGCAGTATTTT.

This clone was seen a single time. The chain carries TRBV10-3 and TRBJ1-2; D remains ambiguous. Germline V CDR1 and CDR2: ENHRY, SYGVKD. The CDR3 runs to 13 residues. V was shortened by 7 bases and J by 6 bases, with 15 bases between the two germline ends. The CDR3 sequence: CAITPRLADGYTF. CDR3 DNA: TGTGCCATCACGCCCAGACTTGCTGATGGCTACACCTTC.

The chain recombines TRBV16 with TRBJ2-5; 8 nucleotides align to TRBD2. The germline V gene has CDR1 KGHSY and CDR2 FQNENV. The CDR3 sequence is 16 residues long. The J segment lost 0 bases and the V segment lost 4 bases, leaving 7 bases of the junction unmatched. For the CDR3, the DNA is TGTGCCAGCAGCCCCCGACTAGCGAGGTACCAAGAGACCCAGTACTTC. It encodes CASSPRLARYQETQYF.

The CDR3: CASSLLGSSTDTQYF. In DNA, the CDR3 is TGTGCCAGCAGTTTACTAGGATCTAGCACAGATACGCAGTATTTT. The chain links TRBV28 to TRBJ2-3; D is unresolved. The CDR3 runs 15 residues. Trimming took off 2 bases at V and 0 bases at J, with 9 bases between the two ends. Germline-derived CDR1 and CDR2 are MDHEN and SYDVKM.

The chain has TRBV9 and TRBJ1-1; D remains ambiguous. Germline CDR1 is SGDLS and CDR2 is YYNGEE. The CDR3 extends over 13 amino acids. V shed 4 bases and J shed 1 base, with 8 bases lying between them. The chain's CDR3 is CASSSRQNTEAFF. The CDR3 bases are TGTGCCAGCAGCTCCCGACAGAACACTGAAGCTTTCTTT.

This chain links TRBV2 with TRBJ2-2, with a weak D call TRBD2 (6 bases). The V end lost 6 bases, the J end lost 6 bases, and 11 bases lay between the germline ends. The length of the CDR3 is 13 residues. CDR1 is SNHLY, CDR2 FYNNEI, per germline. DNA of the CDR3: TGTGCCAGCAGAAAACTAGCTTCCGGGGAGCTGTTTTTT. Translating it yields CASRKLASGELFF. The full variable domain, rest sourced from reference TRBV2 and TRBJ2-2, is EPEVTQTPSHQVTQMGQEVILRCVPISNHLYFYWYRQILGQKVEFLVSFYNNEISEKSEIFDDQFSVERPDGSNFTLKIRSTKLEDSAMYFCASRKLASGELFFGEGSRLTVL.

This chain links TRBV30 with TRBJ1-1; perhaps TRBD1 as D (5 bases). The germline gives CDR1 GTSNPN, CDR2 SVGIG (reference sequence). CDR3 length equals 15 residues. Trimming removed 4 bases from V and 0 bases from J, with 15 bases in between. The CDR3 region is CAWTLGGRLNTEAFF. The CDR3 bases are TGTGCCTGGACTTTGGGGGGACGGTTGAACACTGAAGCTTTCTTT.

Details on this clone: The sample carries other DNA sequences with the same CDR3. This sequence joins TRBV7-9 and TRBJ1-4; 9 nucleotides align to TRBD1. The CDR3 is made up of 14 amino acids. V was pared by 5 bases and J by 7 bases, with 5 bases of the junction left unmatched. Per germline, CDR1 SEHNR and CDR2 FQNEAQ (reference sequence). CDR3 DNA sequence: TGTGCCAGCAGCCCGGGACAGGGTTTTGAAAAACTGTTTTTT. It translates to CASSPGQGFEKLFF.

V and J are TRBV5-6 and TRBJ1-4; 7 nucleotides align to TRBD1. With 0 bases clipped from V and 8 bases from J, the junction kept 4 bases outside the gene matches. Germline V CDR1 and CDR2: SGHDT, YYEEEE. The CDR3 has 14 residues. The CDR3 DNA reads TGTGCCAGCAGCTTGGTTCAGGGGGGCGAAAAACTGTTTTTT. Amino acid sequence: CASSLVQGGEKLFF.

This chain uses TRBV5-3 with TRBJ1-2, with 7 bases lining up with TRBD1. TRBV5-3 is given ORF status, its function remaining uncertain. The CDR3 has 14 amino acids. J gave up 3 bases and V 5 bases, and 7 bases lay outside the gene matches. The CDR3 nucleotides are TGTGCCAGAAGATCGAAGGACAGGTACTATGGCTACACCTTC. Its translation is CARRSKDRYYGYTF.

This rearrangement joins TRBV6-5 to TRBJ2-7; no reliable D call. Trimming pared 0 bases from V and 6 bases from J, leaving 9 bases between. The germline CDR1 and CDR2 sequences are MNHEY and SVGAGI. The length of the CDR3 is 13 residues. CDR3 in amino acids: CASSYSLVAEQYF. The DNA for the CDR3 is TGTGCCAGCAGTTACTCGTTAGTCGCCGAGCAGTACTTC.

The DNA for the CDR3 is TGCGCCAGCAGCTTCCGGGACAGGGGAGTCGGCACTGAAGCTTTCTTT. It specifies CASSFRDRGVGTEAFF. This sequence joins TRBV5-1 and TRBJ1-1; 10 positions agree with TRBD1. Trimming cost V 2 bases and J 4 bases; bases outside gene matches: 8. Germline V gene sequence: CDR1 SGHRS, CDR2 YFSETQ. This CDR3 region has 16 residues.

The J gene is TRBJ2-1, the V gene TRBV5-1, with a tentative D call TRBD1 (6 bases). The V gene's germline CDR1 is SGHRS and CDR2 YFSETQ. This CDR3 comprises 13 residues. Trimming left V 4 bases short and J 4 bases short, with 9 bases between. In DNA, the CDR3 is TGCGCCAGCAGCATTGGACAGTACAATGAGCAGTTCTTC. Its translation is CASSIGQYNEQFF.

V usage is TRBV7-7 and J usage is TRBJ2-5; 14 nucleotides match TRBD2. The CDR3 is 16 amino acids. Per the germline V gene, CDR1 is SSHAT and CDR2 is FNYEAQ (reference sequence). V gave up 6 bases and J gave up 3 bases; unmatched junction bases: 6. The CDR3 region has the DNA TGTGCCAGCAGTTGGGGACTAGCGGGGGCTAAAGAGACCCAGTACTTC. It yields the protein CASSWGLAGAKETQYF.